The present entry profiles one TCR beta chain with its context. These data belong to a study of shared clonotypes between healthy human individuals. In the naive CD8 group, cells lacked CD45RO and were positively selected for CCR7, so terminally differentiated effector memory CD45RA+ cells were left out. This CDR3 is built from 14 residues. Trimming at V came to 5 bases and at J to 8 bases, leaving 7 bases not matched to a gene. Germline CDR1 reads SGHNT; CDR2 reads YYREEE (reference sequence). Method: immunoSEQ multiplex PCR; TCRdb's copy keeps in-frame clones and lacks some. The sample lists 650,000 to 800,000 clones, 90% to 95% seen once, with 24% in the top ten.

The gene calls are TRBV5-4 and TRBJ2-1; 10 bases are shared with TRBD2. The sequencing sample was made of naive CD8+ T cells sorted from blood. The clonotype originates from a man aged 25 to 45 in good health. The CDR3 DNA follows: TGTGCCAGCAGGTTACTAGCGGGAACTGATGAGCAGTTCTTC. Amino acid sequence: CASRLLAGTDEQFF. Supplemented by reference TRBV5-4 and TRBJ2-1, the full variable domain reads ETGVTQSPTHLIKTRGQQVTLRCSSQSGHNTVSWYQQALGQGPQFIFQYYREEENGRGNFPPRFSGLQFPNYSSELNVNALELDDSALYLCASRLLAGTDEQFFGPGTRLTVL.